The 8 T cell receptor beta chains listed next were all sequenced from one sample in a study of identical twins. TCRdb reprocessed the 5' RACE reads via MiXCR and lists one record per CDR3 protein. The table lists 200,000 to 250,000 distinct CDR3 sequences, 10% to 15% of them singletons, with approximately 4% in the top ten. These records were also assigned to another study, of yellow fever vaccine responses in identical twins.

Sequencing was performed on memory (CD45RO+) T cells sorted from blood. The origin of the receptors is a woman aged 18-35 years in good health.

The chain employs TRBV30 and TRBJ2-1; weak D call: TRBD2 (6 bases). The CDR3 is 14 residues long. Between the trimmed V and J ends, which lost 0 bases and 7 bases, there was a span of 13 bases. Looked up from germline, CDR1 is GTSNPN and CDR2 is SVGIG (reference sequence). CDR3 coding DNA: TGTGCCTGGAGTGTTAATCTAGCGTCGAATGAGCAGTTCTTC. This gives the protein CAWSVNLASNEQFF.

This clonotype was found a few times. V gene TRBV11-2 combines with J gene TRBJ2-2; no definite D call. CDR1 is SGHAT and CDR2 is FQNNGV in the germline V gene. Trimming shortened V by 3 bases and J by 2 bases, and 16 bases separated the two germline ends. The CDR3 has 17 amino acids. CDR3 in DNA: TGTGCCAGCAGCTTGGATAACTCTCGGGCCAACACCGGGGAGCTGTTTTTT. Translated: CASSLDNSRANTGELFF.

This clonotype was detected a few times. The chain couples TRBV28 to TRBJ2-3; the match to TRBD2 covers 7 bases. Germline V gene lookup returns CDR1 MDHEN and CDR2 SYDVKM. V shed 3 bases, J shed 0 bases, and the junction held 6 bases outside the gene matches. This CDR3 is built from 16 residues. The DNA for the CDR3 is TGTGCCAGCAGTTTTCTAGCGGTAGCTAGCACAGATACGCAGTATTTT. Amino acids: CASSFLAVASTDTQYF.

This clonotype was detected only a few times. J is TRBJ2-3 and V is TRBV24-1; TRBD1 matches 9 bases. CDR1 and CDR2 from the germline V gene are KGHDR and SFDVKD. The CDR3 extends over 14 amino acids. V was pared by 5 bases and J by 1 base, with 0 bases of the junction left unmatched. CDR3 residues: CATSGDRGTDTQYF. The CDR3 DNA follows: TGTGCCACCAGTGGGGACAGGGGCACAGATACGCAGTATTTT.

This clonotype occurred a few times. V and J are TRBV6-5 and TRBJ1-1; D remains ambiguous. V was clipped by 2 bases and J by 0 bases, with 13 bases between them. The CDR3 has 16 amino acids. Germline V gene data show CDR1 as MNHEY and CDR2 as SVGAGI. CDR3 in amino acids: CASSYKSDPLNTEAFF. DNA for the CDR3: TGTGCCAGCAGTTACAAGTCCGACCCTTTGAACACTGAAGCTTTCTTT.

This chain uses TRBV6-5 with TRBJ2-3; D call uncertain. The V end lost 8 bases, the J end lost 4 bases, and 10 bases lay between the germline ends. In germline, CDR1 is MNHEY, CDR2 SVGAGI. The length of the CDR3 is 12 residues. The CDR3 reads CASGSGADTQYF. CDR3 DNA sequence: TGTGCCAGCGGCTCAGGAGCAGATACGCAGTATTTT.

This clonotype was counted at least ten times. The CDR3 nucleotides are TGCGCCAGCAGCCAGACGGCAGGCTCCTACGAGCAGTACTTC. Translated: CASSQTAGSYEQYF. The J gene is TRBJ2-7, the V gene TRBV5-1; the D is unclear. Looked up from germline, CDR1 is SGHRS and CDR2 is YFSETQ. V lost 4 bases and J lost 0, with 11 bases in between. The CDR3 contains 14 residues.

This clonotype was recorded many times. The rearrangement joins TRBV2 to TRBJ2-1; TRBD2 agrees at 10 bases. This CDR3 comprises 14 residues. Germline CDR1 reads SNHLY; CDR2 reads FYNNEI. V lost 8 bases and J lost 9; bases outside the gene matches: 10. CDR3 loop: CASPDLAGVCEQFF. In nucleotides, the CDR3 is TGTGCCAGCCCCGATCTAGCGGGAGTATGTGAGCAGTTCTTC.